This T cell receptor beta chain originates from a study of beta chain features in type 1 diabetes. V dropped 3 bases and J dropped 3 bases, with 13 bases sitting between them. Germline assignment: CDR1 SGHTA and CDR2 FQGNSA. The CDR3 runs 15 residues. Reverse transcription of all isolated RNA meant that expressed TCRB transcripts were sequenced. Deep immunoSEQ sequencing covered naive, central memory and regulatory T cell samples. Clones were read by immunoSEQ multiplex PCR, and TCRdb kept only the in-frame ones, dropping some. The repertoire consists of 160,000 or so clones, with around 63% occurring once and the leading ten covering about 0.1%. The sample holds a few counts of this clone. The target antigen is unknown. Points from the study as a whole: All four CD4+ subsets from Type 1 diabetes patients carried moderately but significantly shorter TCRB CDR3s. Patients' naive, central memory and Treg TCRB repertoires seemed closer to one another than those of healthy donors. Type 1 diabetes patients showed fewer insertions and more deletions at VDJ junctions.

The source of this sequence is a man under 40 with type 1 diabetes. The J gene is TRBJ2-3, the V gene TRBV7-2, with D tentatively TRBD1 (5 bases). Sample: naive CD4+ T cells from blood. For the CDR3, the DNA is TGTGCCAGCAGCTTCCAGGGCCCACCAACAGATACGCAGTATTTT. Translated, it gives CASSFQGPPTDTQYF.